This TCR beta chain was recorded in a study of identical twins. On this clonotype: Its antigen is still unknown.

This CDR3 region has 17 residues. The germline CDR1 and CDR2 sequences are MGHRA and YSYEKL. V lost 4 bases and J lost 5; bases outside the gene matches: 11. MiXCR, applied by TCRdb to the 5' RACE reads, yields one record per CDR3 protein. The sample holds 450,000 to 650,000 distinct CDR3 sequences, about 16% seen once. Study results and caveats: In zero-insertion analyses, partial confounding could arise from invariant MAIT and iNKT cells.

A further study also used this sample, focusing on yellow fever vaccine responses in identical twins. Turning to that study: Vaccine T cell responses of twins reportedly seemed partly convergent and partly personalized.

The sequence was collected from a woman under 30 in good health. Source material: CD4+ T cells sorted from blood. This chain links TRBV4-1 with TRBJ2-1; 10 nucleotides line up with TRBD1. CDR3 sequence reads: CASSPLRQGAWDNEQFF. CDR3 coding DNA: TGCGCCAGCAGCCCCCTCAGACAGGGGGCTTGGGACAATGAGCAGTTCTTC.